Below are 10 T cell receptor beta chains sequenced from a single sample in a study of cytomegalovirus exposure and HLA in healthy donors. PCR was performed using 60 Vbeta and 13 Jbeta primers. This table comes from immunoSEQ multiplex PCR, and its TCRdb copy is limited to in-frame clones, with some not included. This table holds under 250,000 clones, about 78% found once. The sequencing input was PBMCs. Source of these receptors: a male donor in good health and CMV-seronegative.

The chain carries TRBV2 and TRBJ1-1; D is unclear. The germline gives CDR1 SNHLY, CDR2 FYNNEI. V dropped 8 bases and J dropped 9 bases, with 16 bases sitting between them. CDR3 length: 12 residues. CDR3 protein: CASGASSWQAFF. CDR3 nucleotide sequence: TGTGCCAGCGGAGCGTCATCGTGGCAAGCTTTCTTT.

V is TRBV9 and J is TRBJ2-3, with 10 bases fitting TRBD2. Germline assignment: CDR1 SGDLS and CDR2 YYNGEE. There are 16 residues in the CDR3. J lost 2 bases, V lost 4 bases, and 7 bases had no gene match. The CDR3 bases are TGTGCCAGCAGCCCAAAACTAGCGGGATACACAGATACGCAGTATTTT. It is translated as CASSPKLAGYTDTQYF.

V gene TRBV18 combines with J gene TRBJ2-3; 8 bases are a match to TRBD2. Trimming removed 1 base from V and 4 bases from J; junction bases left unmatched: 10. Germline assignment: CDR1 KGHSH and CDR2 LQKENI. CDR3 length: 17 amino acids. Here the CDR3 reads CASSPLMRRRGADTQYF. The CDR3 DNA sequence: TGTGCCAGCTCACCACTGATGCGAAGGCGGGGGGCAGATACGCAGTATTTT.

The genes are TRBV28 and TRBJ1-2; tentative D call: TRBD1 (5 bases). The CDR3 is 14 residues long. Germline CDR1 is MDHEN and CDR2 is SYDVKM. With 6 bases removed from V and 2 bases from J, the gap between germline ends came to 13 bases. As DNA, the CDR3 is TGTGCCAGCAGGGGAAACCGACAGAACTATGGCTACACCTTC. Translating it yields CASRGNRQNYGYTF.

CDR3 sequence reads: CASSTRLAGGPRNIQYF. The CDR3 DNA follows: TGTGCCAGCAGCACCCGACTAGCGGGAGGGCCGAGAAACATTCAGTACTTC. The chain combines TRBV7-9 with TRBJ2-4, with 14 bases aligning to TRBD2. Germline V lookup: CDR1 SEHNR, CDR2 FQNEAQ (reference sequence). V was pared by 5 bases and J by 6 bases, with 9 bases of the junction left unmatched. There are 17 residues in the CDR3.

This chain connects TRBV5-1 to TRBJ2-1; D might be TRBD2 (7 bases). V lost 6 bases and J lost 3, with 19 bases in between. The CDR3 is 16 residues long. Germline V gene lookup returns CDR1 SGHRS and CDR2 YFSETQ. The CDR3 is CASTPRGAGDYNEQFF. The CDR3 bases are TGCGCCAGCACCCCCCGGGGGGCGGGAGACTACAATGAGCAGTTCTTC.

The chain is built from TRBV20-1 and TRBJ2-5; no clear D. The CDR3 is 11 residues long. Germline V gives CDR1 DFQATT, CDR2 SNEGSKA (reference sequence). Deletions cut 4 bases from V and 1 base from J, with 4 bases between. The CDR3 protein is CSAKRQETQYF. CDR3 in DNA: TGCAGTGCTAAGCGCCAAGAGACCCAGTACTTC.

The chain recombines TRBV2 with TRBJ2-5; TRBD1 is a possible D gene (6 bases). Germline V CDR1 and CDR2: SNHLY, FYNNEI. V shed 7 bases and J shed 2 bases, with 11 bases lying between them. The CDR3 sequence is 13 residues long. Here the CDR3 reads CASIRDTQETQYF. CDR3 nucleotide sequence: TGTGCCAGCATCCGGGACACTCAAGAGACCCAGTACTTC.

CDR3 in amino acids: CASSVRTGYEQYF. The DNA for the CDR3 is TGTGCCAGCAGCGTAAGGACAGGCTACGAGCAGTACTTC. V is TRBV9 and J is TRBJ2-7, with 7 bases fitting TRBD1. The germline V gene has CDR1 SGDLS and CDR2 YYNGEE. J lost 3 bases, V lost 1 base, and 1 base had no gene match. CDR3 length equals 13 residues.

The chain employs TRBV9 and TRBJ2-5, with 12 bases lining up with TRBD2. The CDR3 covers 16 residues. CDR1 SGDLS and CDR2 YYNGEE come from the germline V gene. The ends lost 0 bases at V and 2 bases at J; junction bases unmatched: 2. The CDR3 loop reads CASSVGTSGIQETQYF. The DNA for the CDR3 is TGTGCCAGCAGCGTAGGGACTAGCGGGATACAAGAGACCCAGTACTTC.